This TCR beta chain appears in the sequencing data of a study of CD8+CD57+ T cells in acquired aplastic anemia. Patients chosen for sequencing had CD8+CD57+ cells that had expanded, as shown by flow cytometry. Of note for this clonotype: One base away lies a much larger clone, so this may be a sequencing read error.

CDR3 and TCR beta VDJ profiling relied on genomic DNA as the template. TCRdb re-called the reads through MiXCR, storing one row per CDR3 protein. The sample has some 120,000 distinct CDR3 sequences; about 60% are singletons. Trimming removed 5 bases at V and 4 bases at J, with 15 bases between. The CDR3 is 14 residues long. CDR1 is SGHTA, CDR2 FQGNSA, per germline. This sequence originates from a human donor with aplastic anemia. The J gene is TRBJ2-7, the V gene TRBV7-2, with D maybe TRBD2 (6 bases). Input material: sorted CD4+, CD8+, or CD8+CD57+ T cells (not recorded which) from PBMCs. CDR3 bases: TGTGCCAGCAGCCGAGCAGGACTACTTTACGAGCAGTACTTC. Its translation is CASSRAGLLYEQYF.